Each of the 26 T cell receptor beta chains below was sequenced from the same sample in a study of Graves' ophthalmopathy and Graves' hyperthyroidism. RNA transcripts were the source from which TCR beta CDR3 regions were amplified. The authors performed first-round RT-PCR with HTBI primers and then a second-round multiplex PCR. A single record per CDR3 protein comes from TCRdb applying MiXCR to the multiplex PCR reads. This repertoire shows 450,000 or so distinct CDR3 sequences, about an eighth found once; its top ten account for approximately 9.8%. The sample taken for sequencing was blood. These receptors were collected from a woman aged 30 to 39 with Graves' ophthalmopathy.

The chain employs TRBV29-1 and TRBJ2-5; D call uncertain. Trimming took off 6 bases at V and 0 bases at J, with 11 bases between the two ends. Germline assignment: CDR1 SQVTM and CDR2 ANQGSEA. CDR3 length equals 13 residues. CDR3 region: CSVGPPYQETQYF. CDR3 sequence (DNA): TGCAGCGTAGGGCCCCCATACCAAGAGACCCAGTACTTC.

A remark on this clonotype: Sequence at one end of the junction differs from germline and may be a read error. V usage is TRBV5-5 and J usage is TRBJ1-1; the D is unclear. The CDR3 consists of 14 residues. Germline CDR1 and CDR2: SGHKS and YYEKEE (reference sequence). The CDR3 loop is CATSLAAGNTEAFF. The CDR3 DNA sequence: TGTGCCACCAGCTTGGCCGCGGGGAACACTGAAGCTTTCTTT.

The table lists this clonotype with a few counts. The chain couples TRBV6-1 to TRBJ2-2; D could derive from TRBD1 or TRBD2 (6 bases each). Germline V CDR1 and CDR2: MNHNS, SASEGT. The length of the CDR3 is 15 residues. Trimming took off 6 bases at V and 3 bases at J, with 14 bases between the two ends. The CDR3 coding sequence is TGTGCCAGCAGGAAGGGGGGCGCGGACACCGGGGAGCTGTTTTTT. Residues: CASRKGGADTGELFF.

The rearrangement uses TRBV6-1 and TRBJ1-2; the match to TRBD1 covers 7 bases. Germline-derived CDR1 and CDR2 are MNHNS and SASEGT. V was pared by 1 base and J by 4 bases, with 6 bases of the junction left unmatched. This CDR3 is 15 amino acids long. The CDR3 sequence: CASSEGPAGGYGYTF. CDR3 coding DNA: TGTGCCAGCAGTGAAGGCCCAGCAGGGGGCTATGGCTACACCTTC.

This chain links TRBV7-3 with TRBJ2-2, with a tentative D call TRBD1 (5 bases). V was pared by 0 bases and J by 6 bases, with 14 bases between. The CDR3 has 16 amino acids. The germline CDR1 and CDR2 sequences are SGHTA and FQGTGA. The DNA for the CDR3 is TGTGCCAGCAGCTTAACGTGGCGCCTAGGGGCCGGGGAGCTGTTTTTT. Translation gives CASSLTWRLGAGELFF.

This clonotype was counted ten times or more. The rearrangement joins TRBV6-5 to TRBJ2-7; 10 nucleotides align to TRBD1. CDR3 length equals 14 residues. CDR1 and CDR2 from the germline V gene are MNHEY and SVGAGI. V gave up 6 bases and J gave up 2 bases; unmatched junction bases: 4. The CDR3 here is CASSGQGGPYEQYF. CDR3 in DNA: TGTGCCAGCAGCGGACAGGGGGGACCCTACGAGCAGTACTTC.

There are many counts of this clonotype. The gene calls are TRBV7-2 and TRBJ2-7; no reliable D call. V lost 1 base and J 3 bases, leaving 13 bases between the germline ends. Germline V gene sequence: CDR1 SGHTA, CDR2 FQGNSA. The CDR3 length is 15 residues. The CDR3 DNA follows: TGTGCCAGCAGCTTAGGTGGTGCCGTAGGCTACGAGCAGTACTTC. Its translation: CASSLGGAVGYEQYF.

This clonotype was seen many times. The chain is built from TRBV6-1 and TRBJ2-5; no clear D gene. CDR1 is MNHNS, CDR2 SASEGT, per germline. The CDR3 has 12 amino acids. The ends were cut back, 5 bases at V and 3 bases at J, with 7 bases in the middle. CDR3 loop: CASSTIKETQYF. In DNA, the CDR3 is TGTGCCAGCAGTACCATCAAAGAGACCCAGTACTTC.

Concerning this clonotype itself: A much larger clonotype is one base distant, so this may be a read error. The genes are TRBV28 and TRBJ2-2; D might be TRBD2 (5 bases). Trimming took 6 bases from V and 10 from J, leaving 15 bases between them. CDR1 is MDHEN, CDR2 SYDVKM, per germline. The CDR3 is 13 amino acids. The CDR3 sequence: CASSPLGVVELFF. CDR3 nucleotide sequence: TGTGCCAGCAGCCCATTGGGAGTGGTGGAGCTGTTTTTT.

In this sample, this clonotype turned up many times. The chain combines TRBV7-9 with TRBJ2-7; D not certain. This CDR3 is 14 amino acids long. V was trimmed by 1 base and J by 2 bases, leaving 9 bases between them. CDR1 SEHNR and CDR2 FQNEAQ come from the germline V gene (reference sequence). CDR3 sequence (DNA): TGTGCCAGCAGCTTAGACTCCATACCCTACGAGCAGTACTTC. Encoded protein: CASSLDSIPYEQYF. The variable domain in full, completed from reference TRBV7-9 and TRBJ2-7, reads DTGVSQNPRHKITKRGQNVTFRCDPISEHNRLYWYRQTLGQGPEFLTYFQNEAQLEKSRLLSDRFSAERPKGSFSTLEIQRTEQGDSAMYLCASSLDSIPYEQYFGPGTRLTVT.

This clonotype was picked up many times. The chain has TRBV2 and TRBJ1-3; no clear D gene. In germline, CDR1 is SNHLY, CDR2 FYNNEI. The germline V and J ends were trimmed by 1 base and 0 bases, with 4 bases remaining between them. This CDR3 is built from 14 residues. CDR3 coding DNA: TGTGCCAGCAGTGAAGAACACTCTGGAAACACCATATATTTT. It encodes CASSEEHSGNTIYF.

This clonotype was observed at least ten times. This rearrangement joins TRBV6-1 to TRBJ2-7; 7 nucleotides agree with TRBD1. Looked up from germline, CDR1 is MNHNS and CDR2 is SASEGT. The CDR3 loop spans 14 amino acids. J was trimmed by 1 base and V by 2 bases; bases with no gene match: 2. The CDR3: CASSERDRSYEQYF. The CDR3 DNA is TGTGCCAGCAGTGAACGGGACAGATCCTACGAGCAGTACTTC.

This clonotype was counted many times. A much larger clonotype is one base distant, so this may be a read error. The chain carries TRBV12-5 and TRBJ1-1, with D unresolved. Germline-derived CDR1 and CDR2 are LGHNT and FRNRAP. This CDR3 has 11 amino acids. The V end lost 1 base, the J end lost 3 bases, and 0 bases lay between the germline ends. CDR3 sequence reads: CASGLDTEAFF. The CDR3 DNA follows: TGTGCTAGTGGTTTGGACACTGAAGCTTTCTTT.

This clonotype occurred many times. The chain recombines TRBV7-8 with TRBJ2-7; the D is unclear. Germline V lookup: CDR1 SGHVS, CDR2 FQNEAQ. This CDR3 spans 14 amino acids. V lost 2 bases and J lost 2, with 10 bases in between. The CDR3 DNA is TGTGCCAGCAGCTTAATGGTCGTCGCCTACGAGCAGTACTTC. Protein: CASSLMVVAYEQYF.

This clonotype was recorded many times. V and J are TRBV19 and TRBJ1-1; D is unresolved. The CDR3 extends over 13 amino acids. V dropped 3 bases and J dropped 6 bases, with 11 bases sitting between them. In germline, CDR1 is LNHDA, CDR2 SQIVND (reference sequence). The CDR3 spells CASSMLTSAEAFF. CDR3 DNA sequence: TGTGCCAGTAGTATGTTGACCTCCGCTGAAGCTTTCTTT.

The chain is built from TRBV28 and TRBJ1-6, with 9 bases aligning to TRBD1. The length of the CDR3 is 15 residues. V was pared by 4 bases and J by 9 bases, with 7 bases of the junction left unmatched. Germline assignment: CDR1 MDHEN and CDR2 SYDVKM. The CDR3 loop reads CASSSLDRGASPLHF. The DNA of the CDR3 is TGTGCCAGCAGTTCCCTCGACAGGGGGGCTTCACCCCTCCACTTT.

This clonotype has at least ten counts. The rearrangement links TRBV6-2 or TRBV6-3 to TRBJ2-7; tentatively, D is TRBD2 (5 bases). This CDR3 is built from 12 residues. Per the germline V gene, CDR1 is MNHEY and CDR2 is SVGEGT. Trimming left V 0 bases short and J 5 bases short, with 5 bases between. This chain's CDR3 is CASSYSSDEQYF. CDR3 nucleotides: TGTGCCAGCAGTTACTCTAGCGACGAGCAGTACTTC.

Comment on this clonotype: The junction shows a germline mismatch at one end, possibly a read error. Here the CDR3 reads CASILALAGGYQETQYF. In DNA form, the CDR3 reads TGTGCCAGCATCTTAGCCCTAGCGGGAGGGTACCAAGAGACCCAGTACTTC. The V gene is TRBV7-2, the J gene TRBJ2-5; TRBD2 agrees at 12 bases. Germline loops: CDR1 SGHTA, CDR2 FQGNSA. This CDR3 has 17 residues.

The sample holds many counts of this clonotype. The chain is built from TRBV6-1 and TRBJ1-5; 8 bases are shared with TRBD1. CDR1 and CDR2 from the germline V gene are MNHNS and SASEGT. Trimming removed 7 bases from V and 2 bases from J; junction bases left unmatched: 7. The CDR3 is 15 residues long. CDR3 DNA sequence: TGTGCCAGCAAGAACCAGGGGGCTGGCAATCAGCCCCAGCATTTT. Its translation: CASKNQGAGNQPQHF.

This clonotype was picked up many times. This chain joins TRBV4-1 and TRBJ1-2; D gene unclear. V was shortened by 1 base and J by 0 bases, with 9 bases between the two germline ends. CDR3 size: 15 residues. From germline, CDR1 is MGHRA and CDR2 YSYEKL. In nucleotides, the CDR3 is TGCGCCAGCAGCCAAGGTACGGGGACTAACTATGGCTACACCTTC. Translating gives CASSQGTGTNYGYTF.

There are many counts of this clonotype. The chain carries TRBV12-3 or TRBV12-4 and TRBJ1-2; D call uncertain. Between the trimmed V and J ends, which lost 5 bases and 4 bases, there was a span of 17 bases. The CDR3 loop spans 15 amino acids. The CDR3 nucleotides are TGTGCCAGCAGTCCCCACCCCCCATCTCTCTATGGCTACACCTTC. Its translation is CASSPHPPSLYGYTF.

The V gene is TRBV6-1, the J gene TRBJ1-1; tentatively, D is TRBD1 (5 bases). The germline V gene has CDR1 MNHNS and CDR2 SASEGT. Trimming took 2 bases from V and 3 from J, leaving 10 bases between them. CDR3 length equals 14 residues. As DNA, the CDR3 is TGTGCCAGCAGTGAATCAGGGTGGGACACTGAAGCTTTCTTT. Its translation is CASSESGWDTEAFF.

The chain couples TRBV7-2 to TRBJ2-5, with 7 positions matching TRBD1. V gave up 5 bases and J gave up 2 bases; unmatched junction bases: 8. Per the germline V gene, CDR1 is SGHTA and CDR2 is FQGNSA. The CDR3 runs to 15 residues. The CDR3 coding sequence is TGTGCCAGCAGCCCACAGACAGGGCATCAAGAGACCCAGTACTTC. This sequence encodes CASSPQTGHQETQYF.

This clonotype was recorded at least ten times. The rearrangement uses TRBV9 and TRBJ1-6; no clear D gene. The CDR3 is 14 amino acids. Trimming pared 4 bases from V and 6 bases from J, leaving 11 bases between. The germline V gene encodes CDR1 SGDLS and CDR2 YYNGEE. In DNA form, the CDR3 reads TGTGCCAGCAGCCCCAACACAGCTAATTCACCCCTCCACTTT. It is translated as CASSPNTANSPLHF.

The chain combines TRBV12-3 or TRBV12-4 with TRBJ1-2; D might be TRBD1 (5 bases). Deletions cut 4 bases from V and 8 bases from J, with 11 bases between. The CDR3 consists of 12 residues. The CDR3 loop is CASSSGWGGYTF. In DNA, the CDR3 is TGTGCCAGCAGTTCCGGTTGGGGCGGCTACACCTTC.

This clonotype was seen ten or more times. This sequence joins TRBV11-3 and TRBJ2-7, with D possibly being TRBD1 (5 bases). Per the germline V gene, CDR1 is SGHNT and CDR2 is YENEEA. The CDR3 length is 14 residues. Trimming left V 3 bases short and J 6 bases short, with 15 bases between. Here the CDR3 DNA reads TGTGCCAGCAGCTTTTTAACAGGTGGAAGCGAGCAGTACTTC. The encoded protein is CASSFLTGGSEQYF.